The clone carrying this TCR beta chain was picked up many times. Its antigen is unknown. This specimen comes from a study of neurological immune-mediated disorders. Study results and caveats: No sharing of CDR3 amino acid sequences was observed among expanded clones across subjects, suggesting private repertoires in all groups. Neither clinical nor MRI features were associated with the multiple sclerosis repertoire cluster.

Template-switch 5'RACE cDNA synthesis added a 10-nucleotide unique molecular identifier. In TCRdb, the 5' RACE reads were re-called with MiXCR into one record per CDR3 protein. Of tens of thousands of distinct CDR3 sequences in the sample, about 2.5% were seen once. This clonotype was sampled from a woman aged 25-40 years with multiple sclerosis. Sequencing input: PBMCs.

The DNA for the CDR3 is TGTGCCAGCAGTTACGGGGGGGTCCATCAGCCCCAGCATTTT. This gives the protein CASSYGGVHQPQHF. The chain carries TRBV6-2 or TRBV6-3 and TRBJ1-5, with TRBD1 as a possible D gene (5 bases). The CDR3 length is 14 residues. Germline assignment: CDR1 MNHEY and CDR2 SVGEGT. Trimming took off 2 bases at V and 5 bases at J, with 10 bases between the two ends.